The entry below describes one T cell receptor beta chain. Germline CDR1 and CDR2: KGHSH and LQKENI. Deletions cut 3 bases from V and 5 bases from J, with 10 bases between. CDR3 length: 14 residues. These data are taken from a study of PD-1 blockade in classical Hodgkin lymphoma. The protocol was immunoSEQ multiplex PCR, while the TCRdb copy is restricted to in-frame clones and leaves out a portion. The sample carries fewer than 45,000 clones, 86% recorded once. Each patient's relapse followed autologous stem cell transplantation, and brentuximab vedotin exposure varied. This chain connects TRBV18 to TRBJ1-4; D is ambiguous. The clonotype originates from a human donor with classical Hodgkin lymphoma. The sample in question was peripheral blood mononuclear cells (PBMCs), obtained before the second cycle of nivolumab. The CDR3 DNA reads TGTGCCAGCTCACCTTCTGGACCGAATGAAAAACTGTTTTTT. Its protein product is CASSPSGPNEKLFF.